This T cell receptor beta chain was captured in a study of beta chain features in type 1 diabetes. Study conclusions and caveats: Cells that show high TCR expression could be over-represented by cDNA sequencing. There was a moderate but significant shortening of TCRB CDR3s in all four CD4+ subsets of Type 1 diabetes patients. For patients, the naive, central memory and Treg TCRB repertoires appeared more alike than for healthy donors. Fewer junction insertions and more nucleotide deletions appeared in type 1 diabetes patients.

The germline V gene encodes CDR1 GTSNPN and CDR2 SVGIG (reference sequence). The CDR3 consists of 15 residues. V lost 2 bases to trimming and J lost 1 base, with 14 bases between them. This clone was seen more than once but under ten times. Its antigen is currently unknown. Blood was drawn once from each donor into heparinised tubes. The draws averaged approximately 110 mL. Investigators reverse transcribed all isolated RNA, so they sequenced expressed TCRB transcripts. Here immunoSEQ multiplex PCR was the method, and the copy in TCRdb shows in-frame clones only, minus some. Seen here are about 700,000 clones, about an eighth observed once, and the top ten hold roughly 0.022%.

Input material: naive CD4+ T cells from blood. This rearrangement joins TRBV30 to TRBJ1-2; unclear D gene. The TCR was taken from a man aged 18 to 29 with type 1 diabetes. The CDR3 nucleotides read TGTGCCTGGAGTACTTCCCGTTTCCGTAACTATGGCTACACCTTC. It is translated as CAWSTSRFRNYGYTF.